The rows below give T cell receptor beta chains drawn from one sample of a study of identical twins. TCRdb analysed the 5' RACE reads with MiXCR anew, one entry per CDR3 protein. The sample contains approximately 590,000 distinct CDR3 sequences, 9.6% of which appear only once. These same data were also listed under a study on yellow fever vaccine responses in identical twins.

Sequencing was performed on PBMCs. The receptors here all came from a woman aged 18-30 years in good health. Both conserved end residues are part of each CDR3. A D gene is named only where the DNA matches it firmly. Expanded clones get a size class; other rows say once, few or many, or leave the size out.

d_call	j_call	v_call	clone_size	cdr3_nt	cdr3_aa
NA	TRBJ2-7	TRBV10-3	many	TGTGCCATCAGTGAGTCGATCTGGGGGTCCTACGAGCAGTACTTC	CAISESIWGSYEQYF
NA	TRBJ2-7	TRBV5-1	NA	TGCGCCAGCAGCTTGGACAAAGCCTACGAGCAGTACTTC	CASSLDKAYEQYF
NA	TRBJ1-6	TRBV4-3	NA	TGCGCCAGCAGCCAAGATACAAGGGGCGCTTATTCACCCCTCCACTTT	CASSQDTRGAYSPLHF
NA	TRBJ1-5	TRBV6-1	NA	TGTGCCAGCCGTACGGGGGCATATAGCAATCAGCCCCAGCATTTT	CASRTGAYSNQPQHF
TRBD2	TRBJ2-5	TRBV5-6	many	TGTGCCAGCAGTCGTAGGACTAGCGGGAGGGCAGAGACCCAGTACTTC	CASSRRTSGRAETQYF
NA	TRBJ2-3	TRBV5-4	few	TGTGCCAGCAGCGCGGACACACGTTCTAGCACAGATACGCAGTATTTT	CASSADTRSSTDTQYF
TRBD1	TRBJ2-5	TRBV10-3	many	TGTGCCATCAGGGGACAGAAGCAAGGAGAGACCCAGTACTTC	CAIRGQKQGETQYF
TRBD1	TRBJ1-6	TRBV7-2	few	TGTGCCAGCAGCTTAGGGGGACAGGGGGCATCACCCCTCCACTTT	CASSLGGQGASPLHF
NA	TRBJ2-4	TRBV12-3/TRBV12-4	many	TGTGCCAGCAGTAAAGGGGGACAAGCCAAAAACATTCAGTACTTC	CASSKGGQAKNIQYF
NA	TRBJ1-1	TRBV10-3	many	TGTGCCATCGTCGCCGGGACGACAAACACTGAAGCTTTCTTT	CAIVAGTTNTEAFF
TRBD2	TRBJ2-2	TRBV24-1	NA	TGTGCCACCAGTGATGTGACTAGCGCGAACACCGGGGAGCTGTTTTTT	CATSDVTSANTGELFF
TRBD1	TRBJ1-1	TRBV28	many	TGTGCCATCTCGGGGTGGGACAGCTTGAACACTGAAGCTTTCTTT	CAISGWDSLNTEAFF
NA	TRBJ2-3	TRBV19	few	TGTGCGGTAAATAGCGGTACTAGCACAGATACGCAGTATTTT	CAVNSGTSTDTQYF
NA	TRBJ2-1	TRBV7-3	many	TGTGCCAGCAGCTTACTTGGCGGGGGCCCTTACAATGAGCAGTTCTTC	CASSLLGGGPYNEQFF
NA	TRBJ2-5	TRBV28	few	TGTGCCAGCAGGACCCCCACAGGTCCCCAGTACTTC	CASRTPTGPQYF
NA	TRBJ2-3	TRBV20-1	many	TGCAGCGTCCTAAGTACCCCGGACTTAGGATACACAGATACGCAGTATTTT	CSVLSTPDLGYTDTQYF
NA	TRBJ2-5	TRBV27	few	TGTGCCAGCAGTTTATTTCCTAGCGCTAAAGAGACCCAGTACTTC	CASSLFPSAKETQYF
NA	TRBJ2-1	TRBV9	NA	TGTGCCAGCAGCGTAGTAGGGTACAATGAGCAGTTCTTC	CASSVVGYNEQFF
NA	TRBJ2-1	TRBV7-2	NA	TGTGCCAGCAGGCTCCCCGGAAATGAGCAGTTCTTC	CASRLPGNEQFF
NA	TRBJ2-5	TRBV25-1	few	TGTGCCAGCAGTGATCCGGGATTTTCCCAAGAGACCCAGTACTTC	CASSDPGFSQETQYF
TRBD2	TRBJ2-1	TRBV5-1	NA	TGCGCCAGCAGCGGGACTAGCCGTTCCTACAATGAGCAGTTCTTC	CASSGTSRSYNEQFF
TRBD1	TRBJ1-6	TRBV9	many	TGTGCCAGCAGCGGGGCTAGGGACAGGCTACACTTT	CASSGARDRLHF
NA	TRBJ2-7	TRBV11-2	NA	TGTGCCAGCAGCTCCCAAACCGACCCGGGGCAGTACTTC	CASSSQTDPGQYF
TRBD2	TRBJ2-7	TRBV4-1	NA	TGCGCCAGCAGTCTAAACGCCGGGACTAGCGGGAATGGGTACGAGCAGTACTTC	CASSLNAGTSGNGYEQYF
NA	TRBJ2-1	TRBV19	many	TGTGCCAGTAGTCGGACGGCCGACAATGAGCAGTTCTTC	CASSRTADNEQFF
TRBD1	TRBJ1-1	TRBV7-2	NA	TGTGCCAGCAGCTCAGCAACAGGGGAGCGTGGAGCTTTCTTT	CASSSATGERGAFF
NA	TRBJ2-1	TRBV6-2/TRBV6-3	many	TGTGCCAGCAAGGAAACCCACAATGAGCAGTTCTTC	CASKETHNEQFF
NA	TRBJ2-7	TRBV20-1	many	TGCAGTGCTAGAGAGGGGGGCTACGAGCAGTACTTC	CSAREGGYEQYF
TRBD1	TRBJ2-7	TRBV4-3	few	TGCGCCAGCAGCCCAGAGGGGGCAGGGCCCTACGAGCAGTACTTC	CASSPEGAGPYEQYF
NA	TRBJ1-6	TRBV6-5	few	TGTGCCAGCAGTTACTCGGGACACCGTCACTATTATTCACCCCTCCACTTT	CASSYSGHRHYYSPLHF
TRBD2	TRBJ2-5	TRBV5-6	NA	TGTGCCAGCAGCCCGGGACTAGCGGACCCGTACCAAGAGACCCAGTACTTC	CASSPGLADPYQETQYF
TRBD1	TRBJ2-1	TRBV5-6	many	TGTGCCACCGTGACCTGGGACAGGGACTGGGGTGAGCAGTTCTTC	CATVTWDRDWGEQFF
NA	TRBJ2-7	TRBV28	few	TGTGCCAGCAGTTCTGGATCAGCCCTTCCAGGGCAGTACTTC	CASSSGSALPGQYF